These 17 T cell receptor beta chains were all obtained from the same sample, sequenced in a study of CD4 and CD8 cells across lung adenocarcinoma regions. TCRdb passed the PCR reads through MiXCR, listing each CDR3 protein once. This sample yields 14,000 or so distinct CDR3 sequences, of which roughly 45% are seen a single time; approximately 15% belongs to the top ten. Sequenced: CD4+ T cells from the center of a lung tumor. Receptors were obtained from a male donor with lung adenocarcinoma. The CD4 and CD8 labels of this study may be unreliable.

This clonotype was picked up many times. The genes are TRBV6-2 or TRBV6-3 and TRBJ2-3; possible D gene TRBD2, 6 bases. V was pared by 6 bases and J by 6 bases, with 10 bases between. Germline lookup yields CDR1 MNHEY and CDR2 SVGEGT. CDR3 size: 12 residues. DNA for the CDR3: TGTGCCAGCAGCTGGGGAGGCGATACGCAGTATTTT. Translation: CASSWGGDTQYF.

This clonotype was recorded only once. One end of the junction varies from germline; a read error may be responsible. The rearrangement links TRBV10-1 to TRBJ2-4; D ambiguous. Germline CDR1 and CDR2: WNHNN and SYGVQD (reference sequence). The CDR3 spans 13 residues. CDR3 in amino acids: CAWGVSAKNTQYF. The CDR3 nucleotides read TGCGCCTGGGGTGTGTCGGCCAAAAACACTCAGTATTTC.

The CDR3 reads CAIRAGRGGRDQETQYF. The CDR3 DNA reads TGTGCCATCAGGGCGGGGCGTGGGGGCCGTGACCAAGAGACCCAGTATTTT. The chain joins TRBV10-3 to TRBJ2-5, with D possibly being TRBD1 or TRBD2 (6 bases each). Matching the DNA end better, TRBJ2-3 makes the J call doubtful. This CDR3 has 17 residues. The germline CDR1 and CDR2 sequences are ENHRY and SYGVKD.

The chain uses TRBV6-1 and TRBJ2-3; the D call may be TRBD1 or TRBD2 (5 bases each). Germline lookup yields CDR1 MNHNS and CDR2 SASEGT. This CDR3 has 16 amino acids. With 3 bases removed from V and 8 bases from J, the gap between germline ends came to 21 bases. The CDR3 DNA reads TGTGCCAGCAGTGAGGATGAGGGCCAGGGTGCCGGTACGCAGTATTTT. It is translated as CASSEDEGQGAGTQYF.

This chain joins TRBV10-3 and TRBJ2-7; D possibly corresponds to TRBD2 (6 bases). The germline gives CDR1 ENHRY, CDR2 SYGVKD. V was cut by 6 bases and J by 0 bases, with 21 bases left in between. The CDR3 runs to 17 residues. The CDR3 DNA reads TGTGCCATCAGCTCACAAACCCGGGACTCCTTCTCCTACGAGCAGTACTTC. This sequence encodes CAISSQTRDSFSYEQYF.

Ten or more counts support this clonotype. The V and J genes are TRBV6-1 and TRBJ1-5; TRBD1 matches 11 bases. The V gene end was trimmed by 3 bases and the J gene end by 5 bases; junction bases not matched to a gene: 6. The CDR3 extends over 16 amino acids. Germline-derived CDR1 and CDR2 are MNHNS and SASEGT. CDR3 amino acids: CASSEHPGQGDQPQHF. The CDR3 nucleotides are TGTGCCAGCAGTGAGCACCCGGGACAGGGGGATCAGCCCCAGCATTTT.

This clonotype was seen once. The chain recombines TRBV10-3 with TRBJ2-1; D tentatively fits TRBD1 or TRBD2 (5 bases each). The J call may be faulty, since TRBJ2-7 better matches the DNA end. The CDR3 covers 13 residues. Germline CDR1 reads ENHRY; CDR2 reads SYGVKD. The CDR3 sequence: CAIQAGTSDAQYF. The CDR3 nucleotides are TGTGCCATCCAGGCTGGGACCAGCGATGCGCAGTACTTC.

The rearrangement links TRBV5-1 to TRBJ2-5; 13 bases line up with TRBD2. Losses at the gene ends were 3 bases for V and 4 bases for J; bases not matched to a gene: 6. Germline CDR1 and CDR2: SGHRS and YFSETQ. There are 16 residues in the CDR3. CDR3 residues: CASSSGTSGTVETQYF. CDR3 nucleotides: TGCGCCAGCAGCTCGGGGACTAGCGGGACGGTAGAGACCCAGTACTTC.

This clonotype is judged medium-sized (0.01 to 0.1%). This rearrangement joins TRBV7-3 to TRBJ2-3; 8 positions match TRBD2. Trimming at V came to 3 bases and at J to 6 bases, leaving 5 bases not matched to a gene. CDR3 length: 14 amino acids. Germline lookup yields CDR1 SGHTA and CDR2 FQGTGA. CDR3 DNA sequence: TGTGCCAGCAGCTTGGGACTAGATGGCGATACGCAGTATTTT. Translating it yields CASSLGLDGDTQYF.

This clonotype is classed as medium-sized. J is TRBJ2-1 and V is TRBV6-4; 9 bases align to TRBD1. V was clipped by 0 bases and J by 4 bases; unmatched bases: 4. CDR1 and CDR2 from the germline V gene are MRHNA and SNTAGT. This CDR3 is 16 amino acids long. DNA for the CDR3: TGTGCCAGCAGTGACTCCCCGGGACAGGGTTACAATGAGCAGTTCTTC. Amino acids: CASSDSPGQGYNEQFF.

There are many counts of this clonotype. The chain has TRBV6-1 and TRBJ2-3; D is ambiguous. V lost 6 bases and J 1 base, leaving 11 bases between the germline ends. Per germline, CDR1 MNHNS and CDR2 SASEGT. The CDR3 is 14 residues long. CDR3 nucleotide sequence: TGTGCCAGCAGGGTATACGGCCGCACAGATACGCAGTATTTT. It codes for CASRVYGRTDTQYF.

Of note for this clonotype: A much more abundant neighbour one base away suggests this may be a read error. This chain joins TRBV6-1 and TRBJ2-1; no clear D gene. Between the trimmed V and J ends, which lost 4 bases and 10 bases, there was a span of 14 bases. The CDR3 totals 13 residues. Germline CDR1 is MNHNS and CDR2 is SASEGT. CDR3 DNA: TGTGCCAGCAGTGGTACCAAGAAATACGAGCAGTTCTTC. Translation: CASSGTKKYEQFF.

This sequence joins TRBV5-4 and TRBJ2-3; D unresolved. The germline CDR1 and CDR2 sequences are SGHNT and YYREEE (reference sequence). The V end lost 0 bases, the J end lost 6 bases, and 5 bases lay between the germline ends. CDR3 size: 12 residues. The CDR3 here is CASSLDTDTQYF. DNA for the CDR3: TGTGCCAGCAGCTTGGACACGGATACGCAGTATTTT.

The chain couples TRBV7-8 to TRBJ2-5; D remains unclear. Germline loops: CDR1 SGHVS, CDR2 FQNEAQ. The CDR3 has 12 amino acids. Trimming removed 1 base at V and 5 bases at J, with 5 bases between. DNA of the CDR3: TGTGCCAGCAGCTTAGACAGTGAGACCCAGTACTTC. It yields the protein CASSLDSETQYF.

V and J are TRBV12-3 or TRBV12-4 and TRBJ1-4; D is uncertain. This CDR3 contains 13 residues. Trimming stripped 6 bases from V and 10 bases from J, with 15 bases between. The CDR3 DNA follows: TGTGCCAGCAGCCCCGACGGGGAGGGAAAACTGTTTTTT. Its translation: CASSPDGEGKLFF.

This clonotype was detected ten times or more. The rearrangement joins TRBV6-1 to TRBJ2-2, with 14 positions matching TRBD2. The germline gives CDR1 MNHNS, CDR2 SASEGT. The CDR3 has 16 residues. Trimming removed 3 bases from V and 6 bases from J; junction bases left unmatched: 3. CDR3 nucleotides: TGTGCCAGCAGTGATGGACTAGCGGGAGGTTCCGGGGAGCTGTTTTTT. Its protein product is CASSDGLAGGSGELFF.

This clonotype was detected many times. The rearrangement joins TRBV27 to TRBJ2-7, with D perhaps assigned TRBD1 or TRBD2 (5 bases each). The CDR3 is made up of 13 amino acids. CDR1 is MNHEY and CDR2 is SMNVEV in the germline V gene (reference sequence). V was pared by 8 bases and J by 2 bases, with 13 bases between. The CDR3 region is CASQGRDPYEQYF. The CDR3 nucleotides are TGTGCCAGCCAGGGTAGGGACCCCTACGAGCAGTACTTC.